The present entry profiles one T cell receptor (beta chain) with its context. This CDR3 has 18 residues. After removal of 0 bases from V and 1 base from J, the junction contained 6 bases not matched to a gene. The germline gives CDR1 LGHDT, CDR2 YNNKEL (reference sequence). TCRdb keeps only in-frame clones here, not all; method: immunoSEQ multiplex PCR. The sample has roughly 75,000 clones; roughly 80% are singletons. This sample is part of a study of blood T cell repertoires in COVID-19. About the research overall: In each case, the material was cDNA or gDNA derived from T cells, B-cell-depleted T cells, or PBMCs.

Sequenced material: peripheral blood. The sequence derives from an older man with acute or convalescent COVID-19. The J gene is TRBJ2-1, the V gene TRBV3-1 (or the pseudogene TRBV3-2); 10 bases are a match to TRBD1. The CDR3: CASSQEAGQGISYNEQFF. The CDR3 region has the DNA TGTGCCAGCAGCCAAGAGGCGGGACAGGGGATATCCTACAATGAGCAGTTCTTC.